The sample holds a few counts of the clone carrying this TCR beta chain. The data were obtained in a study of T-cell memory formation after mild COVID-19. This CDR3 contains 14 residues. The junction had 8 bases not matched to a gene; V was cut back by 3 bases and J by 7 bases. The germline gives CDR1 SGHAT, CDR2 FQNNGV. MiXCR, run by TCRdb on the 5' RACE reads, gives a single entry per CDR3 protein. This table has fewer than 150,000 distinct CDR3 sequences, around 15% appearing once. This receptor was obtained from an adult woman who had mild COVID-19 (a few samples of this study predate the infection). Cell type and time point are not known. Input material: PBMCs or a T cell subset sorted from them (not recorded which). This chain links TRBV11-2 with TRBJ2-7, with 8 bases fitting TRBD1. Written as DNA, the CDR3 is TGTGCCAGCAGCTTCGGGACAGGATCTTGGGAGCAGTACTTC. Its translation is CASSFGTGSWEQYF.